This T cell receptor (beta chain) was identified in a study of blood T cell repertoires in COVID-19. Study overall: Sources were T cells, B-cell-depleted T cells, or PBMCs; the material itself was cDNA or gDNA.

Seattle participants joined during active infection and were tracked over time. Clones were sequenced by immunoSEQ multiplex PCR, and TCRdb holds only the in-frame ones, with some missing. The data contain around 75,000 clones, 84% of them singletons. The CDR3 consists of 14 residues. Looked up from germline, CDR1 is LGHDT and CDR2 is YNNKEL (reference sequence). V lost 5 bases, J lost 7 bases, and 4 bases stayed unmatched. The specimen sequenced was peripheral blood. The rearrangement joins TRBV3-1 (or the pseudogene TRBV3-2) to TRBJ2-2, with TRBD1 matching 10 bases. The clonotype originates from a man aged 45-65 years with COVID-19, enrolled during active disease. The CDR3 DNA is TGTGCCAGCAGCGACAGGGGGCGAAACGGGGAGCTGTTTTTT. The encoded protein is CASSDRGRNGELFF.